Only one count was recorded for the clone carrying this TCR beta chain. Its antigen is not known. The record originates from a study of Ad26.COV2.S vaccination and SARS-CoV-2 variants. Study as a whole: Doses of Ad26.COV2.S were injected into muscle once or twice, 56 days apart.

Study results and caveats: Participants given vaccine showed non-spike TCR breadth similar to that of placebo recipients.

Assay used: immunoSEQ multiplex PCR; TCRdb lists only in-frame clones, some missing. The sample lists around 420,000 clones, approximately 88% occurring once. The length of the CDR3 is 15 residues. Germline CDR1 reads SGDLS; CDR2 reads YYNGEE. Trimming removed 4 bases at V and 4 bases at J, with 15 bases between. This sample's treatment: approximately 18 received Ad26.COV2.S at low or high dose, single or two shots; roughly five received placebo; per-sample allocation not given. Vaccine and placebo recipients were sampled on day 63 after the first injection. In Boston, the donor was an adult between 18-55 years of age.

The chain carries TRBV9 and TRBJ2-1; D ambiguous. This receptor was identified in a person between 18 and 60 years old who received the Ad26.COV2.S COVID-19 vaccine or a placebo. The material sequenced was peripheral blood, taken in a trial of Ad26.COV2.S vaccine versus placebo. CDR3 bases: TGTGCCAGCAGCCCTCAAGCCCGAAAATACAATGAGCAGTTCTTC. This sequence encodes CASSPQARKYNEQFF.